Sequencing of this TCR beta chain was carried out in a study of blood T cell repertoires in COVID-19. Study background: The United States, Italy and Spain were the sources of the acute and convalescent COVID-19 samples. PBMCs, B-cell-depleted T cells, or T cells were the source of the cDNA or gDNA that made up the material.

As originally analysed: Amplification with reference gene primers provided the estimates of nucleated cell counts. Assay used: immunoSEQ multiplex PCR; TCRdb lists only in-frame clones, some missing. V, J and clone size are taken as reported in that table, and D and trimming were inferred from the DNA itself. The sample includes some 150,000 clones, approximately 80% of them seen just once. V lost 1 base to trimming and J lost 3 bases, with 12 bases between them. The CDR3 consists of 15 residues. Germline V gene sequence: CDR1 LGHDT, CDR2 YNNKEL (reference sequence). This receptor was taken from a man between 65 and 85 years old with acute or convalescent COVID-19. This chain connects TRBV3-1 (or the pseudogene TRBV3-2) to TRBJ1-1; D perhaps matches TRBD1 (6 bases). The sequenced sample consisted of peripheral blood. CDR3 nucleotide sequence: TGTGCCAGCAGCCAAGGGTGGGGGCGACACACTGAAGCTTTCTTT. Its protein product is CASSQGWGRHTEAFF.